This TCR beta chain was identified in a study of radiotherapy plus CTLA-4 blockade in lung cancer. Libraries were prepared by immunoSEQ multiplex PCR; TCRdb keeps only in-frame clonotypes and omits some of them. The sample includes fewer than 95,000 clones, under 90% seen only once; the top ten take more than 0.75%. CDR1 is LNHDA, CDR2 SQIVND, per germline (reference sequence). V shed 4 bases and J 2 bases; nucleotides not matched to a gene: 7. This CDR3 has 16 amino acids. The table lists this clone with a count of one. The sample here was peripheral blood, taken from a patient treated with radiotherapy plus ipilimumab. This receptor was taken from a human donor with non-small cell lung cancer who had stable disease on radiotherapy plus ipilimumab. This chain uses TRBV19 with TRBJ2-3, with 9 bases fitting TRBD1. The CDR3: CASSTRTGANTDTQYF. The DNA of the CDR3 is TGTGCCAGTAGTACCCGGACAGGGGCCAACACAGATACGCAGTATTTT.